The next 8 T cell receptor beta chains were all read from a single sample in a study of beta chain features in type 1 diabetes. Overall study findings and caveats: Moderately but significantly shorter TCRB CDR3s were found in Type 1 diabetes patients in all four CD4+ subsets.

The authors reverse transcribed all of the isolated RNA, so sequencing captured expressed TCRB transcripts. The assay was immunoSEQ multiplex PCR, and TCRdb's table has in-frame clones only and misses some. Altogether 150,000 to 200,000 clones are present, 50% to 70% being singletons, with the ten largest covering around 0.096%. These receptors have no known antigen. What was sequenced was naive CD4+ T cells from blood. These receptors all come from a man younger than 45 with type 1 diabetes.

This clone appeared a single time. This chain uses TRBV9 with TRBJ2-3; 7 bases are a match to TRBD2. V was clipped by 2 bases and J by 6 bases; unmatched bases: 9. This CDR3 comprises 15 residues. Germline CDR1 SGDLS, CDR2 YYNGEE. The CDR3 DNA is TGTGCCAGCAGCGTTGACTCGCCAGCGGGGGATACGCAGTATTTT. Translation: CASSVDSPAGDTQYF.

The CDR3 loop reads CASSFWDRVETQYF. In DNA, the CDR3 is TGTGCCAGCAGCTTCTGGGACAGGGTCGAGACCCAGTACTTC. This sequence joins TRBV5-4 and TRBJ2-5, with TRBD1 matching 9 bases. The trim removed 2 bases at V and 5 bases at J, leaving 4 bases unmatched. Germline V gene lookup returns CDR1 SGHNT and CDR2 YYREEE (reference sequence). The CDR3 contains 14 residues.

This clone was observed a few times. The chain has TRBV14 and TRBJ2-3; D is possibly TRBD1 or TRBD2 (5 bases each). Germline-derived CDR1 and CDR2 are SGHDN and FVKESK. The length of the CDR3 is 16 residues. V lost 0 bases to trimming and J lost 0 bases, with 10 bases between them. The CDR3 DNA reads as TGTGCCAGCAGCCAAGATCGGGGCGGGAGCACAGATACGCAGTATTTT. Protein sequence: CASSQDRGGSTDTQYF.

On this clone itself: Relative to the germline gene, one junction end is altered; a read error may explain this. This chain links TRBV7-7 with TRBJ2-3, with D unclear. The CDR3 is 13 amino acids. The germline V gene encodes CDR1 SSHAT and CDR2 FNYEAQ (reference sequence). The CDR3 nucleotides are TGTGCTAGCAGCGCGGAAATCACAGATACGCAGTATTTT. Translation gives CASSAEITDTQYF.

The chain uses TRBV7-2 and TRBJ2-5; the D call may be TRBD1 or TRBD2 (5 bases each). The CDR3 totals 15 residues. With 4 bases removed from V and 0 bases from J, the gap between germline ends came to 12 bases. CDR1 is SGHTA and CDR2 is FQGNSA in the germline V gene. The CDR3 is CASSYRGSDQETQYF. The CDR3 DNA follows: TGTGCCAGCAGCTATCGGGGCAGCGACCAAGAGACCCAGTACTTC.

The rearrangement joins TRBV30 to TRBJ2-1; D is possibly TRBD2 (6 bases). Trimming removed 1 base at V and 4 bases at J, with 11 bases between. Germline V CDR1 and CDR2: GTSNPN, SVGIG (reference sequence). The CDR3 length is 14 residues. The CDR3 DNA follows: TGTGCCTGGAGTGCGGGGGTCACATACAATGAGCAGTTCTTC. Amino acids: CAWSAGVTYNEQFF.

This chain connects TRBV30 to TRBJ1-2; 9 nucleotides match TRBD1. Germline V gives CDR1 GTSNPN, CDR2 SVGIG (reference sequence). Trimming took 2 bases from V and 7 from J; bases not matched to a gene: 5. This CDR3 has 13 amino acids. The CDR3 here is CAWSQQGAGGYTF. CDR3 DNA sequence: TGTGCCTGGAGTCAACAGGGGGCAGGTGGCTACACCTTC.

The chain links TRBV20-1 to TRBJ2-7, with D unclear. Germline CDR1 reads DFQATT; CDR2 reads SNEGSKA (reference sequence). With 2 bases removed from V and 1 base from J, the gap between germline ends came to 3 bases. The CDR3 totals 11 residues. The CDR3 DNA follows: TGCAGTGCTAGATATTCCTACGAGCAGTACTTC. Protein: CSARYSYEQYF.